This T cell receptor beta chain was observed in a study of shared clonotypes between healthy human individuals. Study-level background: The study enrolled a couple of women and three men aged 18 to 49. Study-level results: The study found roughly 5.3% of naive CD4 clonotypes shared across several donors. Donor scarcity curtailed the genetic and exposure-history diversity represented herein.

As processed by the authors: ImmunoSEQ sequences covered only the junction and lacked quality scores; filtering therefore differed. TCRdb keeps only in-frame clones here, not all; method: immunoSEQ multiplex PCR. That table supplies the V and J calls and clone size; D and trimming were determined from the DNA. In the table there are approximately 530,000 clones, roughly 95% of which are singletons. V shed 1 base and J 2 bases; nucleotides not matched to a gene: 4. The V gene's germline CDR1 is SGHRS and CDR2 YFSETQ. This CDR3 is 16 amino acids long. About this clone itself: What it recognizes is unknown.

The source is a woman aged 30 to 39 in good health. This chain links TRBV5-1 with TRBJ1-3; 9 bases align to TRBD1. The sample comprised naive CD4+ T cells sorted from blood. Regarding subset: CD45RA+ positively selected. DNA for the CDR3: TGCGCCAGCAGCTTGAGCCGGGACAGGGCTGGAAACACCATATATTTT. Its protein product is CASSLSRDRAGNTIYF.